These 26 T cell receptor beta chains share one sample of origin, sequenced in a study of response to subunit inactivated influenza vaccine. TCRdb re-derived calls from the RT-PCR reads in MiXCR, one entry per CDR3 protein. The profile shows over 400,000 distinct CDR3 sequences, over 10% of them singletons. The material sequenced was PBMCs from blood, taken about 6 weeks after vaccination. The receptors shown here come from a man aged 50 to 60 who received an inactivated influenza vaccine.

V usage is TRBV4-1 and J usage is TRBJ1-6, with 9 bases identical to TRBD1. V shed 0 bases and J 9 bases; nucleotides not matched to a gene: 6. The CDR3 runs 16 residues. The V gene's germline CDR1 is MGHRA and CDR2 YSYEKL. CDR3 sequence: CASSQDGGTGISPLHF. CDR3 nucleotides: TGCGCCAGCAGCCAAGATGGCGGGACAGGGATTTCACCCCTCCACTTT.

This rearrangement joins TRBV12-3 or TRBV12-4 to TRBJ1-1, with a possible D match to TRBD1 (6 bases). Trimming removed 3 bases at V and 8 bases at J, with 19 bases between. This CDR3 has 15 amino acids. The CDR3 loop is CASSFLTGGTGEAFF. The CDR3 DNA is TGTGCCAGCAGTTTTTTGACAGGCGGCACCGGGGAAGCTTTCTTT.

This clonotype has a handful of counts. The V gene is TRBV21-1, the J gene TRBJ1-3. TRBV21-1 has pseudogene status. This CDR3 comprises 15 residues. This CDR3 is CASSRLGLSGNTIYF. The CDR3 nucleotides are TGTGCCAGCAGCAGGTTGGGGTTGTCTGGAAACACCATATATTTT.

The chain combines TRBV21-1 with TRBJ1-2; TRBD1, the table's D call, lacks a check against the DNA. TRBV21-1 is noted as a pseudogene. This CDR3 region has 17 residues. Here the CDR3 DNA reads TGTGCCAGCAGCAATAGTGCCAGGGGGCGAAGATTGAATGGCTACACCTTC. Its translation: CASSNSARGRRLNGYTF.

CDR3 sequence reads: CASSFLGGGQETQYF. The CDR3 nucleotides are TGTGCCAGCAGTTTTCTTGGCGGGGGCCAAGAGACCCAGTACTTC. The V and J genes are TRBV28 and TRBJ2-5, with 7 bases that match TRBD2. Trimming cost V 3 bases and J 1 base; bases outside gene matches: 5. Germline V CDR1 and CDR2: MDHEN, SYDVKM. This CDR3 region has 15 residues.

The rearrangement links TRBV7-9 to TRBJ2-5; D is undetermined. Germline V lookup: CDR1 SEHNR, CDR2 FQNEAQ (reference sequence). CDR3 length: 14 amino acids. Trimming took 1 base from V and 7 from J, leaving 13 bases between them. CDR3: CASSLDILWGTQYF. The CDR3 DNA reads as TGTGCCAGCAGCTTAGACATCCTGTGGGGGACCCAGTACTTC.

This chain uses TRBV4-2 with TRBJ2-3; TRBD2 might be the D (6 bases). Germline CDR1 LGHNA, CDR2 YNFKEQ. CDR3 length: 20 residues. The V gene lost 5 bases and the J gene lost 2 bases, with 29 bases spanning the gap. The CDR3 protein is CASSTRGAISDPTYTDTQYF. In DNA form, the CDR3 reads TGTGCCAGCAGCACCCGCGGGGCTATTTCGGACCCGACGTACACAGATACGCAGTATTTT.

The genes are TRBV7-8 and TRBJ2-7; D not resolved. CDR3 length: 15 residues. CDR1 and CDR2 (germline): SGHVS, FQNEAQ. Trimming removed 2 bases at V and 5 bases at J, with 16 bases between. The CDR3 region is CASSLRVRTANEQYF. CDR3 DNA: TGTGCCAGCAGCTTACGGGTTCGAACCGCGAACGAGCAGTACTTC.

The rearrangement uses TRBV12-3 or TRBV12-4 and TRBJ2-3; TRBD2 matches at 14 bases. The CDR3 length is 17 residues. The trim removed 3 bases at V and 3 bases at J, leaving 5 bases unmatched. CDR3 coding DNA: TGTGCCAGCAGTTTTCGACTAGCGGGAGGGCGGACAGATACGCAGTATTTT. This encodes CASSFRLAGGRTDTQYF.

This clonotype was recorded many times. The chain couples TRBV10-2 to TRBJ2-5; 11 nucleotides align to TRBD2. J was trimmed by 7 bases and V by 11 bases; bases with no gene match: 3. This CDR3 contains 11 residues. CDR1 and CDR2 from the germline V gene are WSHSY and SAAADI. The CDR3 DNA is TGCGCCGTCGGGACTAGCGGGACCCAGTACTTC. Translating gives CAVGTSGTQYF.

This clonotype has only a few counts. The chain is built from TRBV20-1 and TRBJ1-1; D is undetermined. The germline CDR1 and CDR2 sequences are DFQATT and SNEGSKA (reference sequence). The length of the CDR3 is 13 residues. V was cut by 1 base and J by 2 bases, with 8 bases left in between. The CDR3 DNA sequence: TGCAGTGCTAGAGGGGTCCGTAACACTGAAGCTTTCTTT. Its translation is CSARGVRNTEAFF.

This clonotype turned up a few times. The V gene is TRBV5-1, the J gene TRBJ1-6, with TRBD1 identical over 9 bases. With V trimmed by 0 bases and J by 10 bases, 5 bases remained unmatched. The CDR3 runs to 15 residues. Germline values: CDR1 SGHRS, CDR2 YFSETQ. The CDR3 reads CASSLEGDRVSPLHF. The CDR3 coding sequence is TGCGCCAGCAGCTTGGAAGGGGACAGGGTATCACCCCTCCACTTT.

The chain employs TRBV7-2 and TRBJ1-5; D is ambiguous. The germline V and J ends were trimmed by 1 base and 2 bases, with 9 bases remaining between them. Germline CDR1 reads SGHTA; CDR2 reads FQGNSA. CDR3 length: 15 amino acids. In DNA form, the CDR3 reads TGTGCCAGCAGCTTAGAGTCCGTCGGCAATCAGCCCCAGCATTTT. Translated, it gives CASSLESVGNQPQHF. Supplemented by reference TRBV7-2 and TRBJ1-5, the full variable domain reads GAGVSQSPSNKVTEKGKDVELRCDPISGHTALYWYRQSLGQGLEFLIYFQGNSAPDKSGLPSDRFSAERTGGSVSTLTIQRTQQEDSAVYLCASSLESVGNQPQHFGDGTRLSIL.

This clonotype came up many times. V usage is TRBV6-5 and J usage is TRBJ2-1; D is unresolved. The ends were cut back, 0 bases at V and 7 bases at J, with 7 bases in the middle. The germline CDR1 and CDR2 sequences are MNHEY and SVGAGI. The CDR3 sequence is 13 residues long. CDR3 sequence reads: CASSYSMGNEQFF. Here the CDR3 DNA reads TGTGCCAGCAGTTACTCGATGGGGAATGAGCAGTTCTTC.

The chain uses TRBV7-8 and TRBJ2-7; no reliable D call. V gave up 5 bases and J gave up 3 bases, with 14 bases separating them. In germline, CDR1 is SGHVS, CDR2 FQNEAQ. The CDR3 consists of 14 residues. The CDR3 DNA is TGTGCCAGCAGCCACGGCGGCTCCTACTACGAGCAGTACTTC. This translates into CASSHGGSYYEQYF.

This clonotype was found a few times. This CDR3 is CASRGERGISYEQYF. CDR3 sequence (DNA): TGTGCCAGCAGGGGCGAGCGGGGGATTTCCTACGAGCAGTACTTC. The rearrangement joins TRBV6-1 to TRBJ2-7; 8 bases agree with TRBD2. This CDR3 is 15 amino acids long. The V and J ends lost 6 bases and 1 base, in that order; junction bases with no gene match: 8. Germline V gene data show CDR1 as MNHNS and CDR2 as SASEGT.

The chain couples TRBV4-2 to TRBJ1-4, with a tentative D call TRBD1 (6 bases). CDR3 length: 15 amino acids. Germline V gives CDR1 LGHNA, CDR2 YNFKEQ. The V gene lost 1 base and the J gene lost 5 bases, with 11 bases spanning the gap. CDR3 loop: CASSQAEGGNEKLFF. The CDR3 DNA is TGTGCCAGCAGCCAAGCCGAGGGGGGGAATGAAAAACTGTTTTTT.

In its sample, this clonotype was seen a few times. The gene calls are TRBV4-3 and TRBJ2-1; 7 positions match TRBD1. Germline CDR1 and CDR2: LGHNA and YSLEER. The junction had 5 bases not matched to a gene; V was cut back by 4 bases and J by 5 bases. This CDR3 has 14 amino acids. The CDR3 bases are TGCGCCAGCAGCCCACGGGACAGTCACAATGAGCAGTTCTTC. Translating gives CASSPRDSHNEQFF.

The chain joins TRBV7-2 to TRBJ2-5; D is uncertain. V gave up 1 base and J gave up 0 bases, with 9 bases separating them. The germline V gene has CDR1 SGHTA and CDR2 FQGNSA. The CDR3 runs 15 residues. Here the CDR3 reads CASSLGGLDQETQYF. DNA of the CDR3: TGTGCCAGCAGCTTAGGTGGTCTAGACCAAGAGACCCAGTACTTC.

In its sample, this clonotype was seen a few times. The rearrangement links TRBV20-1 to TRBJ1-6; TRBD1 agrees at 8 bases. CDR1 and CDR2 (germline): DFQATT, SNEGSKA (reference sequence). The CDR3 totals 16 residues. With 3 bases clipped from V and 2 bases from J, the junction kept 6 bases outside the gene matches. The CDR3 is CSASGQGGPYNSPLHF. Written as DNA, the CDR3 is TGCAGTGCTAGCGGACAGGGTGGCCCCTATAATTCACCCCTCCACTTT.

This clonotype was observed a single time. The rearrangement uses TRBV6-2 or TRBV6-3 and TRBJ2-1, with D unclear. The V gene's germline CDR1 is MNHEY and CDR2 SVGEGT. CDR3 length: 15 amino acids. The V gene lost 5 bases and the J gene lost 2 bases, with 13 bases spanning the gap. CDR3 loop: CASSPFSLAYNEQFF. The DNA of the CDR3 is TGTGCCAGCAGTCCCTTTTCCTTAGCCTACAATGAGCAGTTCTTC.

This clonotype was seen a few times. V usage is TRBV28 and J usage is TRBJ2-1, with 9 positions matching TRBD1. The CDR3 length is 15 residues. Germline CDR1 reads MDHEN; CDR2 reads SYDVKM. V lost 6 bases to trimming and J lost 6 bases; unmatched junction nucleotides: 9. The CDR3 nucleotides read TGTGCCAGCAGACCCAGGGGGACAGGGCGCAATGAGCAGTTCTTC. Protein product: CASRPRGTGRNEQFF. Complete variable domain (other parts from reference TRBV28 and TRBJ2-1): DVKVTQSSRYLVKRTGEKVFLECVQDMDHENMFWYRQDPGLGLRLIYFSYDVKMKEKGDIPEGYSVSREKKERFSLILESASTNQTSMYLCASRPRGTGRNEQFFGPGTRLTVL.

The J gene is TRBJ2-4, the V gene TRBV21-1; TRBD1 was called by the table and not checked on the DNA. TRBV21-1 is a pseudogene locus. The CDR3 runs to 12 residues. Here the CDR3 reads CAPGRKGNIQYF. The CDR3 region has the DNA TGTGCCCCGGGAAGGAAGGGAAACATTCAGTACTTC.

The chain links TRBV28 to TRBJ2-7, with D perhaps being TRBD1 or TRBD2 (5 bases each). Between the trimmed V and J ends, which lost 1 base and 0 bases, there was a span of 10 bases. The CDR3 is made up of 15 amino acids. Germline V gene sequence: CDR1 MDHEN, CDR2 SYDVKM. The CDR3 loop reads CASSLSSGASYEQYF. The CDR3 nucleotides are TGTGCCAGCAGTTTATCGTCCGGGGCCTCCTACGAGCAGTACTTC.

A word on this clonotype: This may be a read error: a much more frequent sequence differs by one nucleotide. The chain employs TRBV28 and TRBJ2-7; 9 bases align to TRBD1. The CDR3 has 14 amino acids. Germline V gene data show CDR1 as MDHEN and CDR2 as SYDVKM. CDR3 region: CASSGPGQGYEQCF. CDR3 bases: TGTGCCAGCAGTGGTCCGGGACAGGGCTACGAGCAGTGCTTC.

This clonotype was recorded a few times. The chain has TRBV15 and TRBJ2-5, with TRBD1 identical over 7 bases. Germline lookup yields CDR1 LNHNV and CDR2 YYDKDF (reference sequence). V was clipped by 0 bases and J by 3 bases; unmatched bases: 1. There are 14 residues in the CDR3. The CDR3 loop reads CATSRDGTEETQYF. The CDR3 region has the DNA TGTGCCACCAGCAGAGACGGGACAGAAGAGACCCAGTACTTC.